There are a few counts of the clone carrying this TCR beta chain. Its antigen is not known. The PCR had 60 Vbeta and 13 Jbeta primers. Sequencing used immunoSEQ multiplex PCR; TCRdb keeps in-frame clones, though not all of them. The data hold some 250,000 clones, with roughly 82% observed a single time. The record originates from a study of cytomegalovirus exposure and HLA in healthy donors. Study-wide results and caveats: Several top significant clusters appeared, in a later analysis, to be linked to common viral pathogens. In all likelihood, a cluster of highly shared sequence variants was a sequencing artifact. Among TCR beta chains of equal frequency, HLA-associated ones were more clonally expanded in a later analysis. What a later analysis reportedly showed was that an Asian-associated ancestry cluster had fewer N-insertions than the roughly 670-donor mean.

V lost 3 bases and J lost 7, with 10 bases in between. The CDR3 runs 13 residues. CDR1 and CDR2 from the germline V gene are LNHDA and SQIVND (reference sequence). The receptor was derived from a woman aged 40 to 50 in good health and CMV-seropositive. The J gene is TRBJ1-5, the V gene TRBV19; a weak D match, TRBD1 (6 bases). Sequences were obtained from PBMCs. CDR3 in amino acids: CASSMNRVQPQHF. In DNA form, the CDR3 reads TGTGCCAGTAGTATGAACAGGGTACAGCCCCAGCATTTT.